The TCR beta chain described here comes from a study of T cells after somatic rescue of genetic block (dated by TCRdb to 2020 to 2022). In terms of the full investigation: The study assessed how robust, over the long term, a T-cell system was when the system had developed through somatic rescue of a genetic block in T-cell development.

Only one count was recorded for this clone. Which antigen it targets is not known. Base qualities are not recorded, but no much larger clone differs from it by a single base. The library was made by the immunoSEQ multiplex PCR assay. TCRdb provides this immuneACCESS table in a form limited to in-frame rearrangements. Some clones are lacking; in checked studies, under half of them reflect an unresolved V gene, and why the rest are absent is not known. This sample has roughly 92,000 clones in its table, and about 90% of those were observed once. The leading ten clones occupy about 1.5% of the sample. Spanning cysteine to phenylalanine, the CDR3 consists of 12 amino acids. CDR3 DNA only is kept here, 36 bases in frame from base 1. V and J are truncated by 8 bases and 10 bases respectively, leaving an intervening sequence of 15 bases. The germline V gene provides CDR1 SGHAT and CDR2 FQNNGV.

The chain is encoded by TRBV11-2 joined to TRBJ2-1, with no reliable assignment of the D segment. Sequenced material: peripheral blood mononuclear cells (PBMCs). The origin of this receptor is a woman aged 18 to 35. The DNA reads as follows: TGTGCCAGCTTGGAACGGATTGAGGAGCAGTTCTTC. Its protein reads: CASLERIEEQFF.